A single sample gave rise to the 5 T cell receptor beta chains below, sequenced in a study of T cell responses to AZD1222 COVID-19 vaccine. Sequencing used immunoSEQ multiplex PCR; TCRdb keeps in-frame clones, though not all of them. This table holds over 140,000 clones, roughly 89% found once. The starting material was peripheral blood, obtained on day 0 of AZD1222 vaccination. The receptors stem from an adult in good health.

The CDR3 protein is CASSPPGQGANEKLFF. CDR3 nucleotides: TGTGCCAGCAGCCCACCGGGTCAGGGGGCAAATGAAAAACTGTTTTTT. The chain recombines TRBV7-6 with TRBJ1-4; 8 bases are shared with TRBD1. The V segment lost 5 bases and the J segment 5 bases; nucleotides outside the gene matches: 10. Looked up from germline, CDR1 is SGHVS and CDR2 is FNYEAQ. This CDR3 region has 16 residues.

The V gene is TRBV3-1 (or the pseudogene TRBV3-2), the J gene TRBJ2-7, with a weak D call TRBD1 (6 bases). From germline, CDR1 is LGHDT and CDR2 YNNKEL (reference sequence). The CDR3 runs 13 residues. V lost 0 bases and J lost 4, with 7 bases in between. Here the CDR3 reads CASSQDRGYEQYF. In DNA, the CDR3 is TGTGCCAGCAGCCAAGACAGGGGTTACGAGCAGTACTTC.

The J gene is TRBJ1-1, the V gene TRBV5-4; no firm D call. Trimming stripped 3 bases from V and 8 bases from J, with 8 bases between. The CDR3 has 11 amino acids. Germline V gene lookup returns CDR1 SGHNT and CDR2 YYREEE (reference sequence). As DNA, the CDR3 is TGTGCCAGCAGCTCCGACATCGAAGCTTTCTTT. Protein sequence: CASSSDIEAFF. The complete variable domain, with remaining parts taken from reference TRBV5-4 and TRBJ1-1, reads ETGVTQSPTHLIKTRGQQVTLRCSSQSGHNTVSWYQQALGQGPQFIFQYYREEENGRGNFPPRFSGLQFPNYSSELNVNALELDDSALYLCASSSDIEAFFGQGTRLTVV.

The V and J genes are TRBV18 and TRBJ2-7; 9 positions match TRBD1. The CDR3 loop spans 15 amino acids. Germline V CDR1 and CDR2: KGHSH, LQKENI. V dropped 3 bases and J dropped 5; count of bases not matched to a gene: 8. Written as DNA, the CDR3 is TGTGCCAGCTCACCGCCGGGACAGGGACAAAACGAGCAGTACTTC. Protein: CASSPPGQGQNEQYF.

This clone was seen only once. CDR3: CASSLVRASGSDEQYF. As DNA, the CDR3 is TGTGCCAGCAGCTTAGTGCGGGCTAGCGGGAGCGACGAGCAGTACTTC. The chain uses TRBV7-2 and TRBJ2-7; 10 positions agree with TRBD2. The CDR3 length is 16 residues. CDR1 is SGHTA and CDR2 is FQGNSA in the germline V gene. After removal of 1 base from V and 5 bases from J, the junction contained 8 bases not matched to a gene.